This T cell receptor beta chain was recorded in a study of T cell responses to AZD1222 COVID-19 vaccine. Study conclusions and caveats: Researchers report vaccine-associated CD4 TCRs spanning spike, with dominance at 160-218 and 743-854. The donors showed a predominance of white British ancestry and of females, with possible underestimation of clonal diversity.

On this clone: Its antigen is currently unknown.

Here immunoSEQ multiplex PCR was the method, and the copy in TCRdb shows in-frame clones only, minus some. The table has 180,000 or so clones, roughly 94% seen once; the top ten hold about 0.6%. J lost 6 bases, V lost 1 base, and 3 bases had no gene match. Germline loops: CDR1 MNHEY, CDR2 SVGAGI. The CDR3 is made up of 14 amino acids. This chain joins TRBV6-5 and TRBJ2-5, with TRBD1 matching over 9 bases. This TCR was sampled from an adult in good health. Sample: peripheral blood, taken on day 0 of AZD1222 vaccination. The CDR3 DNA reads TGTGCCAGCAGTTACTGGACAGGGGTGAAGACCCAGTACTTC. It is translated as CASSYWTGVKTQYF.